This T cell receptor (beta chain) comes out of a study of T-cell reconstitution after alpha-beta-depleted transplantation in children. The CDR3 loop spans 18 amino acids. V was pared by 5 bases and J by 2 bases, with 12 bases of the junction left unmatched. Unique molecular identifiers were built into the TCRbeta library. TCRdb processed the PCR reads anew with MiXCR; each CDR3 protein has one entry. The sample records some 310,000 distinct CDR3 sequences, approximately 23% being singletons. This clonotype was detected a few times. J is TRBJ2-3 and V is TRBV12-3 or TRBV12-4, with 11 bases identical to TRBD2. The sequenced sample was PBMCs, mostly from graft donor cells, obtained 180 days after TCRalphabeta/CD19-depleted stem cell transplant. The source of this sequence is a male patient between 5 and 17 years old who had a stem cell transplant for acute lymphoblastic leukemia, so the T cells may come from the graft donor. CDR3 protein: CASSLGAPGLAATDTQYF. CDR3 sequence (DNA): TGTGCCAGCAGTCTGGGCGCCCCGGGACTAGCGGCCACAGATACGCAGTATTTT.